This TCR beta chain comes out of a study of T-cell reconstitution after alpha-beta-depleted transplantation in children. This clonotype has a count of ten or more. Unique molecular identifiers were used in preparing the TCRbeta library. TCRdb redid the calling of the PCR reads with MiXCR, one entry per CDR3 protein. The top ten hold over 3.5% of the sample, which has 350,000 to 400,000 distinct CDR3 sequences, roughly 20% seen once. Sequenced here: PBMCs from the stem cell graft donor, sampled from the stem cell graft. This receptor was obtained from a human donor who donated a stem cell graft to a child with acute myeloid leukemia.

CDR3: CSATGYTEAFF. The CDR3 DNA reads as TGCAGTGCTACAGGGTACACTGAAGCTTTCTTT. The chain employs TRBV20-1 and TRBJ1-1, with a possible D match to TRBD1 (5 bases). CDR3 length: 11 amino acids. V lost 4 bases to trimming and J lost 3 bases, with 6 bases between them. Per the germline V gene, CDR1 is DFQATT and CDR2 is SNEGSKA (reference sequence).